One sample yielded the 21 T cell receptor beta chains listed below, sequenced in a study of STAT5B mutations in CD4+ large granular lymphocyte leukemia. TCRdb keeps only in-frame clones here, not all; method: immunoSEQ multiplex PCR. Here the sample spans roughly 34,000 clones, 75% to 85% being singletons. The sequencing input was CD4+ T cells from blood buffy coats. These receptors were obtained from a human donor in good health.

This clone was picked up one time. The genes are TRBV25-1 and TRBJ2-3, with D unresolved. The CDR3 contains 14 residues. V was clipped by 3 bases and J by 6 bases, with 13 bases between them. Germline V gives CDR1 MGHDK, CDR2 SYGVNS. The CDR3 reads CASSDPGLRDTQYF. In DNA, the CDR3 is TGTGCCAGCAGTGACCCCGGGCTCCGCGATACGCAGTATTTT.

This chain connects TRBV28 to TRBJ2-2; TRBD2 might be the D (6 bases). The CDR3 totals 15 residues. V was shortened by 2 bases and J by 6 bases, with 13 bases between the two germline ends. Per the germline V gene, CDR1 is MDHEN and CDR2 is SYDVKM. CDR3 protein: CASSLDGRSPGELFF. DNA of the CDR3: TGTGCCAGCAGTTTAGACGGGAGAAGCCCCGGGGAGCTGTTTTTT.

The CDR3 sequence: CASSSGLAGVYEQYF. The DNA of the CDR3 is TGTGCCAGCAGCTCGGGACTAGCGGGAGTCTACGAGCAGTACTTC. The rearrangement uses TRBV7-2 and TRBJ2-7; 14 nucleotides line up with TRBD2. Unmatched junction bases numbered 2, after V lost 4 bases and J lost 3 bases. This CDR3 contains 15 residues. From germline, CDR1 is SGHTA and CDR2 FQGNSA. Full variable domain (remainder filled in from reference TRBV7-2 and TRBJ2-7): GAGVSQSPSNKVTEKGKDVELRCDPISGHTALYWYRQSLGQGLEFLIYFQGNSAPDKSGLPSDRFSAERTGGSVSTLTIQRTQQEDSAVYLCASSSGLAGVYEQYFGPGTRLTVT.

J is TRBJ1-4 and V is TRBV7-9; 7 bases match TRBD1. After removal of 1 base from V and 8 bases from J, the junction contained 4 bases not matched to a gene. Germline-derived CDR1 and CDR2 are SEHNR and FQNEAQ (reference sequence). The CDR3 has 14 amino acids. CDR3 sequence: CASSLGAGGEKLFF. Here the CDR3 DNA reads TGTGCCAGCAGCTTAGGGGCAGGGGGGGAAAAACTGTTTTTT. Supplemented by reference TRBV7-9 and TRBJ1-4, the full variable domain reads DTGVSQNPRHKITKRGQNVTFRCDPISEHNRLYWYRQTLGQGPEFLTYFQNEAQLEKSRLLSDRFSAERPKGSFSTLEIQRTEQGDSAMYLCASSLGAGGEKLFFGSGTQLSVL.

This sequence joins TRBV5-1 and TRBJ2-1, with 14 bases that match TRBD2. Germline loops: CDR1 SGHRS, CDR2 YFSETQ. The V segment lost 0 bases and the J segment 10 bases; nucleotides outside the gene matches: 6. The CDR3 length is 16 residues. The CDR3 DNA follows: TGCGCCAGCAGCTTGGGAGGACTAGCGGGAGGTCGCGAGCAGTTCTTC. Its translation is CASSLGGLAGGREQFF.

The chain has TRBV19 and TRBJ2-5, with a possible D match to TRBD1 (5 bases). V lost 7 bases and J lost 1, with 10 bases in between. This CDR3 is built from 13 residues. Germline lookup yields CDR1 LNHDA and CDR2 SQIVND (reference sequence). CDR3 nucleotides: TGTGCCAGTACTCAGGGCAGCCAAGAGACCCAGTACTTC. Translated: CASTQGSQETQYF.

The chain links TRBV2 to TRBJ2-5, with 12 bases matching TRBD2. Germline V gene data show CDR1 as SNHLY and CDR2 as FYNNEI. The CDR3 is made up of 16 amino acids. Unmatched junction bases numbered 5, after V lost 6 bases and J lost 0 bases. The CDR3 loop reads CASRAPSGRDQETQYF. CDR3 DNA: TGTGCCAGCAGGGCCCCTAGCGGGAGGGACCAAGAGACCCAGTACTTC.

The CDR3 region has the DNA TGTGCCAGCAGCTTCGGCCTCGGCAGAAACTACAATGAGCAGTTCTTC. As protein: CASSFGLGRNYNEQFF. The V and J genes are TRBV7-2 and TRBJ2-1; D unresolved. Trimming took off 3 bases at V and 3 bases at J, with 15 bases between the two ends. This CDR3 is 16 amino acids long. From germline, CDR1 is SGHTA and CDR2 FQGNSA.

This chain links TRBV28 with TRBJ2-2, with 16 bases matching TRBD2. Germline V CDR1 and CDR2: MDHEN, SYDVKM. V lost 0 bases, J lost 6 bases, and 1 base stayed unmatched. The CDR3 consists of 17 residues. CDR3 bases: TGTGCCAGCAGTTTATGGGGACTAGCGGGAGGGCCCGGGGAGCTGTTTTTT. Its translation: CASSLWGLAGGPGELFF.

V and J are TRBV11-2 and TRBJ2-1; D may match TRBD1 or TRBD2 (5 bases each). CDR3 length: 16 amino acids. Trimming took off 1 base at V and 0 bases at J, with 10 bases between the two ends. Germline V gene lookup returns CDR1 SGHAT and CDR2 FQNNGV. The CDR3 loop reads CASSLAGLSSYNEQFF. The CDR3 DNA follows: TGTGCCAGCAGCTTAGCGGGGCTGAGCTCCTACAATGAGCAGTTCTTC.

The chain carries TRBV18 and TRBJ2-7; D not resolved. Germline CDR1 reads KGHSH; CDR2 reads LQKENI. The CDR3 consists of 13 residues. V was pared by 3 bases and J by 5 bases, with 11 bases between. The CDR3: CASSPPNPHEQYF. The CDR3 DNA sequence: TGTGCCAGCTCACCCCCGAACCCCCACGAGCAGTACTTC. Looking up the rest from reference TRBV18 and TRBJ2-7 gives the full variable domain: NAGVMQNPRHLVRRRGQEARLRCSPMKGHSHVYWYRQLPEEGLKFMVYLQKENIIDESGMPKERFSAEFPKEGPSILRIQQVVRGDSAAYFCASSPPNPHEQYFGPGTRLTVT.

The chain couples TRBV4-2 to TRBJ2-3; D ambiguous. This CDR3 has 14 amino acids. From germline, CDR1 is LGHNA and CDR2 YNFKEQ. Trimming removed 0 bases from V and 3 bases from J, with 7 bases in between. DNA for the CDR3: TGTGCCAGCAGCCAAGATGGAGCAACAGATACGCAGTATTTT. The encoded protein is CASSQDGATDTQYF.

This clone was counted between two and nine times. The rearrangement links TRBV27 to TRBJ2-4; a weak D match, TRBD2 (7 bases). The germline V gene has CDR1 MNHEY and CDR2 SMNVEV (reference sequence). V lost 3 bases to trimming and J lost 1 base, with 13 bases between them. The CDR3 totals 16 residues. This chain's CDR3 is CASSFTGRGAKNIQYF. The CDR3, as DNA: TGTGCCAGCAGTTTCACAGGGAGGGGGGCCAAAAACATTCAGTACTTC.

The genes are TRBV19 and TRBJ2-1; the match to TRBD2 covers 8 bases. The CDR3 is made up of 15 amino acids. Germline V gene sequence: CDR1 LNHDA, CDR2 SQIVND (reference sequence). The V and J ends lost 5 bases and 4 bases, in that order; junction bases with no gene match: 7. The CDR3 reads CASSQTSVAYNEQFF. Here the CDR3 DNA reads TGTGCCAGTAGTCAGACTAGCGTAGCGTACAATGAGCAGTTCTTC.

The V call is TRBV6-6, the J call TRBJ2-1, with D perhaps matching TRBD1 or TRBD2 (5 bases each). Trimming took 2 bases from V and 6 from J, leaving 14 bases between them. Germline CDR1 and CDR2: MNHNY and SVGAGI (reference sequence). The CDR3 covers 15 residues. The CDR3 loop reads CASSYTGPGANEQFF. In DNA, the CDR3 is TGTGCCAGCAGTTACACAGGTCCCGGGGCCAATGAGCAGTTCTTC.

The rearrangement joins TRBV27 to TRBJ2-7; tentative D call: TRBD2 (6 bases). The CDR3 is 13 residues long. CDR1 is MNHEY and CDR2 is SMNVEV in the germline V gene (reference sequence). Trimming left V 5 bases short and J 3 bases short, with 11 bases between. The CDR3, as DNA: TGTGCCAGCAGTCCCGGGGGATTCTACGAGCAGTACTTC. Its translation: CASSPGGFYEQYF.

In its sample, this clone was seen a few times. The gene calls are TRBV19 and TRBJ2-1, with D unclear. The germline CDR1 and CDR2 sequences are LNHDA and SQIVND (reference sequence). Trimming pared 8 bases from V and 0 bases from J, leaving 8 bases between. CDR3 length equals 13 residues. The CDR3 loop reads CASGYSSYNEQFF. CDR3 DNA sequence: TGTGCCAGTGGTTACAGCTCCTACAATGAGCAGTTCTTC.

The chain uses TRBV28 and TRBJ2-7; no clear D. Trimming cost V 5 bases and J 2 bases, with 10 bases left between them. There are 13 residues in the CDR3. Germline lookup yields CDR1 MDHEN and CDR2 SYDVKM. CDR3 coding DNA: TGTGCCAGCAGTGCGGTTGGCCCCTACGAGCAGTACTTC. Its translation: CASSAVGPYEQYF.

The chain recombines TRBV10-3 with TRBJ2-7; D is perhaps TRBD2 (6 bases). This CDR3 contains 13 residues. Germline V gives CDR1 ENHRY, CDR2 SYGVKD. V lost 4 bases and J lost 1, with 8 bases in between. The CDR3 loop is CAISGGESYEQYF. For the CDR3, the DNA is TGTGCCATCAGTGGCGGGGAATCCTACGAGCAGTACTTC.

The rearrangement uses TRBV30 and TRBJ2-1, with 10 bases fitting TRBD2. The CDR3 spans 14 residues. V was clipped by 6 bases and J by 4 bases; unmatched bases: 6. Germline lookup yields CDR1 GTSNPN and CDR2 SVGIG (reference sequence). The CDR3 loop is CACPASGSYNEQFF. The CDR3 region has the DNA TGTGCCTGCCCAGCTAGCGGGAGTTACAATGAGCAGTTCTTC.

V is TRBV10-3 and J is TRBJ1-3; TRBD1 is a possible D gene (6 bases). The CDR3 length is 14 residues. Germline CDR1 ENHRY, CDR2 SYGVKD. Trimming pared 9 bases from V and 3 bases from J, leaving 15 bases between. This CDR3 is CAIQEQGGGNTIYF. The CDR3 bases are TGTGCCATACAAGAACAGGGAGGTGGAAACACCATATATTTT.